Sequencing of this T cell receptor beta chain was carried out in a study of OX40 agonist ivuxolimab in advanced cancers. V lost 1 base and J 2 bases, leaving 6 bases between the germline ends. The CDR3 has 14 residues. Germline V CDR1 and CDR2: SGHNT, YENEEA. Patients with a history of autoimmune disease or on systemic immunosuppression were excluded. Profiling relied on immunoSEQ multiplex PCR, and the TCRdb table lists in-frame clones only, not all of them. The data show 45,000 to 50,000 clones, with about nine tenths seen just once and about 54% held by the top ten. This clonotype was obtained from an adult with an advanced solid tumor such as melanoma, head and neck, liver or kidney cancer. This material consisted of CD4+ or CD8+ T cells sorted from blood, taken in a trial of the OX40 agonist ivuxolimab. The chain has TRBV11-3 and TRBJ1-3; D is perhaps TRBD1 (6 bases). The CDR3 here is CASSLGTAGNTIYF. The CDR3, as DNA: TGTGCCAGCAGCTTAGGGACAGCTGGAAACACCATATATTTT.